What follows are 12 T cell receptor beta chains derived from one specimen sequenced in a study of post-analysis software for immune sequencing data. Study outcomes and limitations: Patients had higher frequencies than controls of a few TRBV segments, including TRBV5-6, TRBV5-1 and TRBV20-1.

Presence of unique molecular identifiers characterized the TCR beta cDNA libraries. TCRdb itself ran the PCR reads through MiXCR, one entry per CDR3 protein. The sample lists 350,000 to 450,000 distinct CDR3 sequences, about 39% seen once, with around 8% in the top ten. These receptors have no identified antigens. The sample comprised blood. Every receptor here comes from a girl aged 2 to 9 with multiple sclerosis.

This clonotype was recorded a few times. The rearrangement uses TRBV7-7 and TRBJ2-5; TRBD2 might be the D (6 bases). Looked up from germline, CDR1 is SSHAT and CDR2 is FNYEAQ (reference sequence). Trimming removed 1 base from V and 4 bases from J, with 16 bases in between. CDR3 length equals 16 residues. CDR3 protein: CASSLGGLGGRETQYF. The CDR3, as DNA: TGTGCCAGCAGCTTAGGAGGCTTAGGAGGGCGAGAGACCCAGTACTTC.

This chain joins TRBV24-1 and TRBJ2-1, with TRBD2 matching 8 bases. The germline V gene encodes CDR1 KGHDR and CDR2 SFDVKD. V was clipped by 6 bases and J by 6 bases; unmatched bases: 9. CDR3 length equals 15 residues. The CDR3 here is CATSKGVAGFNEQFF. Here the CDR3 DNA reads TGTGCCACCAGTAAAGGGGTAGCGGGGTTCAATGAGCAGTTCTTC.

This rearrangement joins TRBV19 to TRBJ2-3, with 7 bases matching TRBD1. V trimming: 3 bases; J trimming: 2 bases; junction bases outside the gene matches: 8. CDR3 length equals 16 residues. Germline CDR1 reads LNHDA; CDR2 reads SQIVND (reference sequence). The chain's CDR3 is CASSMGDSQVTDTQYF. Here the CDR3 DNA reads TGTGCCAGTAGTATGGGGGACAGCCAAGTCACAGATACGCAGTATTTT.

The chain employs TRBV6-6 and TRBJ2-4, with 12 bases matching TRBD1. V trimming: 2 bases; J trimming: 13 bases; junction bases outside the gene matches: 12. This CDR3 has 16 amino acids. The V gene's germline CDR1 is MNHNY and CDR2 SVGAGI (reference sequence). The CDR3 region is CASSYPPGQGAEAQYF. In DNA, the CDR3 is TGTGCCAGCAGTTACCCACCGGGACAGGGGGCAGAGGCGCAGTACTTC.

This chain joins TRBV10-3 and TRBJ2-6; 7 bases are shared with TRBD1. Germline CDR1 and CDR2: ENHRY and SYGVKD. This CDR3 is built from 18 residues. V dropped 0 bases and J dropped 2; count of bases not matched to a gene: 7. CDR3 sequence: CAISESKSGTAGANVLTF. As DNA, the CDR3 is TGTGCCATCAGTGAGTCCAAGTCCGGGACAGCTGGGGCCAACGTCCTGACTTTC.

The rearrangement uses TRBV6-5 and TRBJ1-6, with D unclear. The CDR3 covers 13 residues. Germline CDR1 and CDR2: MNHEY and SVGAGI. V was clipped by 6 bases and J by 8 bases, with 11 bases between them. The DNA for the CDR3 is TGTGCCAGCAGGGACGGAGCCTATTCACCCCTCCACTTT. Translation: CASRDGAYSPLHF.

A few counts support this clonotype. The chain links TRBV20-1 to TRBJ2-4; unclear D gene. Germline lookup yields CDR1 DFQATT and CDR2 SNEGSKA (reference sequence). The CDR3 is 15 amino acids. The V gene lost 3 bases and the J gene lost 1 base, with 13 bases spanning the gap. The CDR3 region is CSASGDQVAKNIQYF. The CDR3 DNA sequence: TGCAGTGCTAGCGGAGACCAGGTGGCCAAAAACATTCAGTACTTC.

Only a few counts were recorded for this clonotype. The V call is TRBV5-1, the J call TRBJ2-1; no clear D gene. V lost 0 bases to trimming and J lost 6 bases, with 16 bases between them. Germline V gene sequence: CDR1 SGHRS, CDR2 YFSETQ. The CDR3 contains 16 residues. The CDR3 reads CASSLESSGKANEQFF. CDR3 sequence (DNA): TGCGCCAGCAGCTTGGAGTCTAGTGGAAAGGCCAATGAGCAGTTCTTC.

This clonotype was picked up one time. A read error may produce the germline difference seen at one junction end. This sequence joins TRBV6-2 or TRBV6-3 and TRBJ1-1; D possibly corresponds to TRBD1 (5 bases). Germline V gene lookup returns CDR1 MNHEY and CDR2 SVGEGT. This CDR3 contains 15 residues. DNA for the CDR3: TGTACCAGCAGTTACTCGGGGCAGAGGAACACTGAAGCTTTCTTT. Amino acid sequence: CTSSYSGQRNTEAFF.

This chain links TRBV4-2 with TRBJ2-1; the D is unclear. CDR1 is LGHNA, CDR2 YNFKEQ, per germline. The CDR3 totals 15 residues. Trimming stripped 1 base from V and 7 bases from J, with 14 bases between. CDR3 coding DNA: TGTGCCAGCAGCCAAGGCCCCCTCCCTGCGAATGAGCAGTTCTTC. The encoded protein is CASSQGPLPANEQFF.

The chain carries TRBV12-3 or TRBV12-4 and TRBJ2-1, with 9 nucleotides matching TRBD1. The CDR3 runs 15 residues. V trimming: 0 bases; J trimming: 7 bases; junction bases outside the gene matches: 4. Written as DNA, the CDR3 is TGTGCCAGCAGTTTAGCGATGACAGGGGGTAATGAGCAGTTCTTC. It is translated as CASSLAMTGGNEQFF.

The V gene is TRBV29-1, the J gene TRBJ2-5, with D uncertain. TRBJ2-7 explains the end of the DNA better; the J call may be wrong. The CDR3 consists of 12 residues. CDR1 is SQVTM and CDR2 is ANQGSEA in the germline V gene. CDR3 DNA: TGCAGCGTTGCAGTAGTCGGGTACGAGCAGTACTTC. This codes for CSVAVVGYEQYF.